The 19 T cell receptor beta chains below all came from one sample that was sequenced in a study of early stage breast cancer tumors. Some clones are missing from TCRdb's copy, which holds only in-frame ones; the method was immunoSEQ multiplex PCR. This repertoire shows 69,000 or so clones, around 80% found once; its top ten account for approximately 4.5%. Sequences were obtained from blood. These receptors all stem from a person aged 35-55 years with breast cancer.

V gene TRBV7-9 combines with J gene TRBJ1-1; D unresolved. V shed 5 bases and J shed 5 bases, with 12 bases lying between them. Germline CDR1 and CDR2: SEHNR and FQNEAQ (reference sequence). CDR3 length equals 13 residues. CDR3 DNA: TGTGCCAGCAGCCGGGTCCAGAAGACTGAAGCTTTCTTT. Translating gives CASSRVQKTEAFF.

V gene TRBV6-5 combines with J gene TRBJ1-2; D gene uncertain. CDR3 length equals 13 residues. Germline V gives CDR1 MNHEY, CDR2 SVGAGI. V lost 2 bases to trimming and J lost 4 bases, with 8 bases between them. The CDR3 region is CASSYDGSYGYTF. The DNA of the CDR3 is TGTGCCAGCAGTTACGACGGGAGCTATGGCTACACCTTC.

CDR3: CASSEVGLREQYF. CDR3 nucleotides: TGTGCCAGCAGTGAAGTTGGGCTCCGCGAGCAGTACTTC. The gene calls are TRBV2 and TRBJ2-7, with D unresolved. The CDR3 contains 13 residues. Germline V CDR1 and CDR2: SNHLY, FYNNEI. Trimming pared 1 base from V and 6 bases from J, leaving 10 bases between.

In nucleotides, the CDR3 is TGTGCCAGCAGGACCACAGGGACTGGAAACACCATATATTTT. Its translation: CASRTTGTGNTIYF. This chain uses TRBV2 with TRBJ1-3, with D perhaps matching TRBD1 (6 bases). Germline CDR1 reads SNHLY; CDR2 reads FYNNEI. The CDR3 is 14 residues long. V was clipped by 6 bases and J by 2 bases, with 11 bases between them.

The J gene is TRBJ2-7, the V gene TRBV28, with 11 bases fitting TRBD1. The CDR3 has 16 residues. CDR1 is MDHEN and CDR2 is SYDVKM in the germline V gene. With V trimmed by 6 bases and J by 4 bases, 11 bases remained unmatched. The CDR3 DNA follows: TGTGCCAGCAGGCCCCCCTCCGGGACAGGGGGTTACGAGCAGTACTTC. Translating gives CASRPPSGTGGYEQYF.

This clone was recorded once. The chain combines TRBV28 with TRBJ1-4; TRBD1 agrees at 8 bases. CDR1 and CDR2 from the germline V gene are MDHEN and SYDVKM. The CDR3 is made up of 17 amino acids. V was pared by 4 bases and J by 7 bases, with 14 bases of the junction left unmatched. The CDR3 spells CASSSNLQGDRPEKLFF. Here the CDR3 DNA reads TGTGCCAGCAGTTCCAATTTACAGGGGGATAGGCCTGAAAAACTGTTTTTT.

This clone turned up a few times. The J gene is TRBJ2-2, the V gene TRBV7-9; D is possibly TRBD1 (6 bases). The CDR3 totals 15 residues. Trimming removed 1 base from V and 9 bases from J, with 15 bases in between. Germline CDR1 SEHNR, CDR2 FQNEAQ (reference sequence). The CDR3 reads CASSLDLGANRELFF. Here the CDR3 DNA reads TGTGCCAGCAGCTTAGATTTGGGGGCCAACCGGGAGCTGTTTTTT.

The V call is TRBV11-3, the J call TRBJ2-2, with 10 positions matching TRBD2. Germline V gene data show CDR1 as SGHNT and CDR2 as YENEEA. V dropped 5 bases and J dropped 4; count of bases not matched to a gene: 7. The CDR3 is 16 residues long. As DNA, the CDR3 is TGTGCCAGCAGCCCTTCAGCGGGAGGGGTCACCGGGGAGCTGTTTTTT. This sequence encodes CASSPSAGGVTGELFF.

The chain employs TRBV6-5 and TRBJ1-1, with D unresolved. This CDR3 region has 13 residues. V was trimmed by 4 bases and J by 1 base, leaving 7 bases between them. The germline gives CDR1 MNHEY, CDR2 SVGAGI. CDR3 in amino acids: CASSLDRNTEAFF. The CDR3 DNA is TGTGCCAGCAGTTTGGACCGGAACACTGAAGCTTTCTTT.

This chain's CDR3 is CATSGGDSSYEQYF. The CDR3 DNA is TGTGCCACCAGCGGGGGGGACAGCTCCTACGAGCAGTACTTC. The chain couples TRBV15 to TRBJ2-7; perhaps D is TRBD1 or TRBD2 (7 bases each). CDR1 is LNHNV and CDR2 is YYDKDF in the germline V gene (reference sequence). This CDR3 is 14 amino acids long. Trimming stripped 5 bases from V and 0 bases from J, with 11 bases between.

V and J are TRBV7-9 and TRBJ2-3, with no clear D. V was pared by 2 bases and J by 4 bases, with 4 bases between. The germline CDR1 and CDR2 sequences are SEHNR and FQNEAQ (reference sequence). The CDR3 runs 12 residues. Written as DNA, the CDR3 is TGTGCCAGCAGCTTAACGGCAGATACGCAGTATTTT. It is translated as CASSLTADTQYF.

The rearrangement links TRBV9 to TRBJ1-2; possibly TRBD1 for D (5 bases). V lost 0 bases, J lost 0 bases, and 15 bases lay in between. The germline V gene encodes CDR1 SGDLS and CDR2 YYNGEE. The CDR3 is 17 amino acids. CDR3 DNA: TGTGCCAGCAGCGTAGAGGGCGACAGCCGCACTAACTATGGCTACACCTTC. Translated, it gives CASSVEGDSRTNYGYTF.

The chain combines TRBV6-6 with TRBJ1-2; the match to TRBD1 covers 9 bases. J was trimmed by 8 bases and V by 5 bases; bases with no gene match: 6. Germline CDR1 is MNHNY and CDR2 is SVGAGI (reference sequence). This CDR3 spans 13 amino acids. The CDR3 is CASSPTGGRGYTF. The CDR3 nucleotides read TGTGCCAGCAGTCCCACAGGGGGCCGGGGCTACACCTTC.

About this clone itself: The germline gene is not matched at one end of the junction; a read error may be the cause. This chain connects TRBV7-7 to TRBJ2-7; 7 positions match TRBD1. Per germline, CDR1 SSHAT and CDR2 FNYEAQ (reference sequence). The CDR3 consists of 14 residues. CDR3 sequence (DNA): TGTGCTAGCAGCTTTTACAGGGGATCGAACGAGCAGTACTTC. It codes for CASSFYRGSNEQYF.

The chain joins TRBV15 to TRBJ2-7; unclear D gene. Germline-derived CDR1 and CDR2 are LNHNV and YYDKDF (reference sequence). The CDR3 has 15 residues. V lost 3 bases to trimming and J lost 2 bases, with 14 bases between them. The CDR3 spells CATSRRRETTYEQYF. The CDR3 DNA follows: TGTGCCACCAGCAGGAGAAGGGAAACTACCTACGAGCAGTACTTC.

V is TRBV7-8 and J is TRBJ2-1; TRBD2 matches at 9 bases. Germline CDR1 reads SGHVS; CDR2 reads FQNEAQ. The CDR3 runs 14 residues. V shed 4 bases, J shed 10 bases, and the junction held 8 bases outside the gene matches. CDR3 in amino acids: CASSSGLALNEQFF. The CDR3, as DNA: TGTGCCAGCAGCTCGGGACTAGCTTTAAACGAGCAGTTCTTC.

The rearrangement joins TRBV6-1 to TRBJ2-6; tentative D call: TRBD1 (6 bases). The CDR3 extends over 14 amino acids. Looked up from germline, CDR1 is MNHNS and CDR2 is SASEGT. The V gene lost 7 bases and the J gene lost 2 bases, with 9 bases spanning the gap. The CDR3 loop reads CASKRDTGANVLTF. The CDR3 bases are TGTGCCAGCAAACGGGACACTGGGGCCAACGTCCTGACTTTC.

The chain has TRBV27 and TRBJ1-5; D unresolved. The V end was cut by 6 bases, the J end by 4 bases, with 19 bases between. The CDR3 runs 16 residues. Germline loops: CDR1 MNHEY, CDR2 SMNVEV (reference sequence). Here the CDR3 DNA reads TGTGCCAGCAGCTTACGTCCCCCCGGTCCGAATCAGCCCCAGCATTTT. This sequence encodes CASSLRPPGPNQPQHF.

The chain links TRBV9 to TRBJ2-1; TRBD1 matches 8 bases. Germline trimming cut 5 bases from V and 8 bases from J; bases unmatched to any gene: 15. The CDR3 length is 16 residues. Per the germline V gene, CDR1 is SGDLS and CDR2 is YYNGEE. The CDR3 region has the DNA TGTGCCAGCAGTGGCTCGGGACAGGCTTGGCCGGATGAGCAGTTCTTC. Protein: CASSGSGQAWPDEQFF.